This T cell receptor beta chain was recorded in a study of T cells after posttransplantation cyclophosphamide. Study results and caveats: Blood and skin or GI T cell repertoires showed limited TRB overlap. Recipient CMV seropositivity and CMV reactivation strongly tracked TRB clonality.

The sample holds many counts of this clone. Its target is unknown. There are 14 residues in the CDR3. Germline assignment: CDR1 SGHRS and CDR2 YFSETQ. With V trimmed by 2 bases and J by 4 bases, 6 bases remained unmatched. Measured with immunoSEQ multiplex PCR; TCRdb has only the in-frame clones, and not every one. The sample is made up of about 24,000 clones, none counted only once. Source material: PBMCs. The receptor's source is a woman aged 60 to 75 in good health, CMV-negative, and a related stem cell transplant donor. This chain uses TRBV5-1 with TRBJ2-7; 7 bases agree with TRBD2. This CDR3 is CASSFTGEGYEQYF. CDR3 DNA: TGCGCCAGCAGCTTCACTGGGGAGGGGTACGAGCAGTACTTC.